This T cell receptor beta chain was observed in a study of shared clonotypes between healthy human individuals. In the original processing: Quality scores were absent from the junction-only immunoSEQ sequences, so filtering differed. Generated by immunoSEQ multiplex PCR, the TCRdb table keeps only in-frame clones and is missing some. The V and J calls and clone size are taken from that table; D and trimming were inferred from the DNA. The repertoire holds approximately 1.9 million clones, around 93% seen once, with about 1.7% in the top ten. Terminally differentiated effector memory CD45RA+ cells were excluded by CCR7 positive selection of CD45RO-negative cells. HIV-negative, healthy adults without recent acute infections or vaccinations were the donors. As for this clone: The antigen remains undetermined.

Whole-study findings and limits: Naive CD4 clonotypes were shared across a few donors at about 5.2%.

CDR1 and CDR2 (germline): GTSNPN, SVGIG (reference sequence). The ends were cut back, 4 bases at V and 5 bases at J, with 12 bases in the middle. The CDR3 extends over 12 amino acids. The source of this sequence is a man aged 18 to 35 in good health. Some clones in this sample may be carry-over from other donors' samples. Sequenced sample: naive CD8+ T cells from PBMCs. J is TRBJ2-7 and V is TRBV30; D is perhaps TRBD2 (5 bases). CDR3 sequence: CAWTQAGNEQYF. CDR3 nucleotides: TGTGCCTGGACCCAAGCCGGGAACGAGCAGTACTTC.